The 9 T cell receptor beta chains in this list originate from one sample, sequenced in a study of T-cell reconstitution after alpha-beta-depleted transplantation in children. Using unique molecular identifiers, the investigators prepared the TCRbeta library. One entry per CDR3 protein results from TCRdb running MiXCR on the PCR reads. The sample shows around 490,000 distinct CDR3 sequences, 9.5% to 12% of them seen only once. Specimen: PBMCs, mostly from graft donor cells, collected 180 days after TCRalphabeta/CD19-depleted stem cell transplant. The receptors derive from a female patient under 10 years old who had a stem cell transplant for aplastic anemia, so the T cells may come from the graft donor.

The chain joins TRBV25-1 to TRBJ2-5, with 8 positions matching TRBD1. J gave up 2 bases and V 5 bases, and 13 bases lay outside the gene matches. Looked up from germline, CDR1 is MGHDK and CDR2 is SYGVNS. The CDR3 spans 17 residues. CDR3 DNA: TGTGCCAGCAGTCTCTCCGGGACAGGAGCCGCACAAGAGACCCAGTACTTC. Protein sequence: CASSLSGTGAAQETQYF.

Remarks on this clonotype: A much larger clone sits a single nucleotide away, making a read error possible. The chain links TRBV7-2 to TRBJ1-1, with D unclear. The germline V gene has CDR1 SGHTA and CDR2 FQGNSA. The CDR3 contains 15 residues. The CDR3 loop is CASSLRVSANAEAFF. The DNA of the CDR3 is TGTGCCAGCAGCTTAAGGGTGAGCGCGAACGCTGAAGCTTTCTTT.

CDR3 DNA: TGTGCCAGCTCACCTGAGGGACTAGCTACCTACAATGAGCAGTTCTTC. Translated, it gives CASSPEGLATYNEQFF. V and J are TRBV18 and TRBJ2-1, with TRBD2 identical over 9 bases. Germline values: CDR1 KGHSH, CDR2 LQKENI. Losses at the gene ends were 3 bases for V and 2 bases for J; bases not matched to a gene: 5. This CDR3 has 16 amino acids.

This clonotype occurred a few times. The CDR3 sequence is CASSSLPTGPSNTEAFF. The DNA of the CDR3 is TGTGCCAGCAGCTCCCTGCCGACAGGGCCCTCGAACACTGAAGCTTTCTTT. The rearrangement uses TRBV11-2 and TRBJ1-1, with 7 bases lining up with TRBD1. The germline CDR1 and CDR2 sequences are SGHAT and FQNNGV. J lost 1 base, V lost 4 bases, and 12 bases had no gene match. The CDR3 has 17 residues. Looking up the rest from reference TRBV11-2 and TRBJ1-1 gives the full variable domain: EAGVAQSPRYKIIEKRQSVAFWCNPISGHATLYWYQQILGQGPKLLIQFQNNGVVDDSQLPKDRFSAERLKGVDSTLKIQPAKLEDSAVYLCASSSLPTGPSNTEAFFGQGTRLTVV.

This rearrangement joins TRBV28 to TRBJ1-4; 9 positions agree with TRBD1. This CDR3 has 16 residues. Germline lookup yields CDR1 MDHEN and CDR2 SYDVKM. V was clipped by 7 bases and J by 0 bases; unmatched bases: 6. The CDR3 reads CASIYRGLATNEKLFF. The CDR3 DNA is TGTGCCAGCATTTACAGGGGGCTTGCAACTAATGAAAAACTGTTTTTT.

This clonotype was detected a few times. The V and J genes are TRBV15 and TRBJ1-4; D is perhaps TRBD1 (5 bases). This CDR3 spans 18 amino acids. CDR1 is LNHNV and CDR2 is YYDKDF in the germline V gene (reference sequence). Deletions cut 3 bases from V and 3 bases from J, with 20 bases between. CDR3 DNA: TGTGCCACCAGCAGGGAGCCGCTCCGGATGGGGGCTAATGAAAAACTGTTTTTT. It codes for CATSREPLRMGANEKLFF.

This chain uses TRBV27 with TRBJ2-1; D is ambiguous. Germline-derived CDR1 and CDR2 are MNHEY and SMNVEV (reference sequence). CDR3 size: 13 residues. V was clipped by 6 bases and J by 2 bases, with 8 bases between them. CDR3 bases: TGTGCCAGCAGACCCCGGGCCTACAATGAGCAGTTCTTC. It specifies CASRPRAYNEQFF.

The gene calls are TRBV7-9 and TRBJ2-7, with D maybe TRBD1 (5 bases). Germline-derived CDR1 and CDR2 are SEHNR and FQNEAQ (reference sequence). Trimming cost V 1 base and J 6 bases, with 10 bases left between them. This CDR3 contains 13 residues. CDR3 sequence: CASSLGVGAEQYV. The CDR3 DNA reads TGTGCCAGCAGCTTAGGGGTAGGGGCCGAGCAGTACGTC.

In this sample, this clonotype turned up many times. J is TRBJ1-3 and V is TRBV20-1; D is unresolved. V was pared by 3 bases and J by 3 bases, with 18 bases between. In germline, CDR1 is DFQATT, CDR2 SNEGSKA (reference sequence). This CDR3 has 16 residues. CDR3: CSASPNSAYVGNTIYF. CDR3 sequence (DNA): TGCAGTGCTAGTCCGAACAGCGCCTATGTTGGAAACACCATATATTTT.